The 5 T cell receptor beta chains in this list originate from one sample, sequenced in a study of shared clonotypes between healthy human individuals. Naive CD8 cells were CD45RO-negative, positively selected for CCR7, excluding terminally differentiated effector memory CD45RA+ cells. Only in-frame clones appear in the TCRdb table, and some are missing; sequencing was by immunoSEQ multiplex PCR. The sample contains about 2.2 million clones, just under 95% of which appear only once. The sequencing sample was made of naive CD8+ T cells from PBMCs. All receptors come from a man between 18 and 35 years old in good health. Some clones in this sample may be carry-over from other donors' samples.

The CDR3 region has the DNA TGTGCCAGTAGTATATTACTGCGGGACACTGAAGCTTTCTTT. Amino acid sequence: CASSILLRDTEAFF. This sequence joins TRBV19 and TRBJ1-1; D is undetermined. Per the germline V gene, CDR1 is LNHDA and CDR2 is SQIVND (reference sequence). The CDR3 length is 14 residues. Between the trimmed V and J ends, which lost 2 bases and 3 bases, there was a span of 10 bases.

The rearrangement links TRBV29-1 to TRBJ2-7; D not resolved. V was pared by 3 bases and J by 4 bases, with 10 bases between. CDR1 and CDR2 from the germline V gene are SQVTM and ANQGSEA. The CDR3 contains 12 residues. The CDR3 loop is CSVDAGNYEQYF. The CDR3 nucleotides are TGCAGCGTTGATGCCGGCAATTACGAGCAGTACTTC.

This sequence joins TRBV6-5 and TRBJ2-3; D is possibly TRBD2 (5 bases). V lost 6 bases to trimming and J lost 3 bases, with 16 bases between them. CDR1 MNHEY and CDR2 SVGAGI come from the germline V gene. The CDR3 consists of 15 residues. CDR3 amino acids: CASSPEGSETDTQYF. The CDR3 DNA follows: TGTGCCAGCAGCCCTGAGGGTAGCGAGACAGATACGCAGTATTTT.

Regarding this clone: The sample carries other DNA sequences with the same CDR3. This sequence joins TRBV27 and TRBJ2-5, with TRBD1 identical over 7 bases. Trimming removed 5 bases from V and 3 bases from J; junction bases left unmatched: 3. Per germline, CDR1 MNHEY and CDR2 SMNVEV (reference sequence). The CDR3 is made up of 13 amino acids. The CDR3 DNA is TGTGCCAGCAGTCTTGACAGGGAAGAGACCCAGTACTTC. Its translation is CASSLDREETQYF.

The chain is built from TRBV28 and TRBJ2-7; 9 bases agree with TRBD1. Trimming cost V 4 bases and J 0 bases; bases outside gene matches: 1. Germline CDR1 is MDHEN and CDR2 is SYDVKM. The CDR3 has 14 residues. CDR3 loop: CASSWTGDSYEQYF. CDR3 DNA: TGTGCCAGCAGTTGGACAGGGGACTCCTACGAGCAGTACTTC.